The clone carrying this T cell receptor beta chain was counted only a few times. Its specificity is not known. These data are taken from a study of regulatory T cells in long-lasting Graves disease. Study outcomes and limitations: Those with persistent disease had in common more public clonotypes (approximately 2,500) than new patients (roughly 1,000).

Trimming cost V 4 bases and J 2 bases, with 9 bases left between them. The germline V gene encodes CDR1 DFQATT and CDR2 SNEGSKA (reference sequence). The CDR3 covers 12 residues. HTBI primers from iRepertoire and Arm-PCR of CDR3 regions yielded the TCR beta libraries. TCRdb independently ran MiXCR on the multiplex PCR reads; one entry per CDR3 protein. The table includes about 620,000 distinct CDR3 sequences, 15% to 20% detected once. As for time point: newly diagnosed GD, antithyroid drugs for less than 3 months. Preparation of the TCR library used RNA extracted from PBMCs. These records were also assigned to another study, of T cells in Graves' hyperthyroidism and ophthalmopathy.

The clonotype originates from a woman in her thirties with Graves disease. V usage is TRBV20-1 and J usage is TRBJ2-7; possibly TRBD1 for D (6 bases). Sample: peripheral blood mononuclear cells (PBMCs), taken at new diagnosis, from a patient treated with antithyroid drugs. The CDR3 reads CSAKDSTYEQYF. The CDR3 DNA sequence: TGCAGTGCTAAGGACAGTACCTACGAGCAGTACTTC.